The present T cell receptor beta chain was sequenced within a study of early T cells in non-severe SARS-CoV-2 infection. Across the whole study: The input, bulk RNA from unsorted whole blood, was sequenced, and chains were unpaired. Notes on the study in general: A preference for anti-spike CD8 responses marked VDJdb matching, which missed private and CD4 specificities.

Individual cDNA molecules received unique molecular identifiers. TCRdb fed the 5' RACE reads into MiXCR, producing one record per CDR3 protein. Among tens of thousands of distinct CDR3 sequences listed, 5% to 6.5% were seen once. This clonotype has at least ten counts. What it recognizes is unknown. The V and J ends lost 4 bases and 2 bases respectively, with 12 bases between them. There are 14 residues in the CDR3. Germline-derived CDR1 and CDR2 are SGHNT and YENEEA. The sequencing input was whole blood. The TCR originated in an adult who was a healthcare worker with PCR-confirmed SARS-CoV-2 infection or an uninfected control (not recorded which). This chain links TRBV11-3 with TRBJ2-7; perhaps TRBD2 as D (5 bases). CDR3 sequence: CASSSSSRPYEQYF. For the CDR3, the DNA is TGTGCCAGCAGCTCTTCTAGCCGACCCTACGAGCAGTACTTC.